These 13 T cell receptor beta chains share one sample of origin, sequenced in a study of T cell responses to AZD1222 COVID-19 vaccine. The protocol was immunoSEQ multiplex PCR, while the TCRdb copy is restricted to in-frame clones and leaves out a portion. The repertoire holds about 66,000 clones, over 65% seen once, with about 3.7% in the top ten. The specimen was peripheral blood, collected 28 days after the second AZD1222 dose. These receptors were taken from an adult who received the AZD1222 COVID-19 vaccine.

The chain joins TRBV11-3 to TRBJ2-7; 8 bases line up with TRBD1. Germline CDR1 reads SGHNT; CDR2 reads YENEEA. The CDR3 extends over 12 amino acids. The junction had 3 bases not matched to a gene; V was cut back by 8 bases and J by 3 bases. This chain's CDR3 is CASGRGLYEQYF. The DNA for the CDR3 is TGTGCCAGCGGCAGGGGGCTCTACGAGCAGTACTTC.

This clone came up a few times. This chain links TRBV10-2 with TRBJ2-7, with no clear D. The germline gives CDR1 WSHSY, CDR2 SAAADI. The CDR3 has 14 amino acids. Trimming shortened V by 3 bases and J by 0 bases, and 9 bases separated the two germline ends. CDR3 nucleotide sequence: TGCGCCAGCAGTGAACAGTCCCTCTCCTACGAGCAGTACTTC. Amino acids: CASSEQSLSYEQYF.

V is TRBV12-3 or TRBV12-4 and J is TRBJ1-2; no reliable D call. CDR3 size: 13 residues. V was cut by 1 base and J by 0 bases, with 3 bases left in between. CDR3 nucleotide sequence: TGTGCCAGCAGTTTAGGTACTAACTATGGCTACACCTTC. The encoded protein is CASSLGTNYGYTF.

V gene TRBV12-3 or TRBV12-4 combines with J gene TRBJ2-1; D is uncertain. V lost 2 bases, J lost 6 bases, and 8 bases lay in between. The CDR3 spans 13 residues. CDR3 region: CASSLPGSNEQFF. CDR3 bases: TGTGCCAGCAGTTTACCGGGTTCCAATGAGCAGTTCTTC.

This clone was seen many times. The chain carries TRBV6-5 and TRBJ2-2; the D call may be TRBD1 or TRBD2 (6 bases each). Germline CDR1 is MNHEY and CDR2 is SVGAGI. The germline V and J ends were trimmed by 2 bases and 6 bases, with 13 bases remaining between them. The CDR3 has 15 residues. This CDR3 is CASSYGGPPSGELFF. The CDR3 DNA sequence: TGTGCCAGCAGTTACGGGGGGCCACCCTCCGGGGAGCTGTTTTTT.

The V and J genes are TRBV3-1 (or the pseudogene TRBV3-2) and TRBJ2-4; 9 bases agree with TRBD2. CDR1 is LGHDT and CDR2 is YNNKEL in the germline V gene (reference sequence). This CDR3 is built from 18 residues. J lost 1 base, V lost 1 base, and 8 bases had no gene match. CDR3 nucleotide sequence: TGTGCCAGCAGCCAAGTTTTATCTAGCGGGGTTGCCAAAAACATTCAGTACTTC. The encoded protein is CASSQVLSSGVAKNIQYF.

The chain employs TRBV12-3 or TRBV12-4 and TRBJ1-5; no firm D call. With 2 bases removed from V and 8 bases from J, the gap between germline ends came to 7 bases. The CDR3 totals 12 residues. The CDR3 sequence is CASSLSPEPQHF. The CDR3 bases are TGTGCCAGCAGTTTATCCCCTGAGCCCCAGCATTTT.

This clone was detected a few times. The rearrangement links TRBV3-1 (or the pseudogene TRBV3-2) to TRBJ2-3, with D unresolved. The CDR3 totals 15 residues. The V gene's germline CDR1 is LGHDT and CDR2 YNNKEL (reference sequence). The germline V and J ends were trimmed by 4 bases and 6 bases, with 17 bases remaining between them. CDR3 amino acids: CASSPPRLSRDTQYF. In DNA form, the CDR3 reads TGTGCCAGCAGCCCGCCCCGCCTCTCCCGGGATACGCAGTATTTT.

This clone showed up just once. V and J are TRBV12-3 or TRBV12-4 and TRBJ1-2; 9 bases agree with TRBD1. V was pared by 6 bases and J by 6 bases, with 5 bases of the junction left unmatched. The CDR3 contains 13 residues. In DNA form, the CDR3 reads TGTGCCAGCAGCCTACAGGGGGCAGATGGCTACACCTTC. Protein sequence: CASSLQGADGYTF.

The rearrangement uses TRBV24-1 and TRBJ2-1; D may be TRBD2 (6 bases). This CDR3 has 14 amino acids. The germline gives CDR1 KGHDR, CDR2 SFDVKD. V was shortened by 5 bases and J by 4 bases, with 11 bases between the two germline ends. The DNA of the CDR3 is TGTGCCACCAGTGGCGGGGACGGGTACAATGAGCAGTTCTTC. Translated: CATSGGDGYNEQFF.

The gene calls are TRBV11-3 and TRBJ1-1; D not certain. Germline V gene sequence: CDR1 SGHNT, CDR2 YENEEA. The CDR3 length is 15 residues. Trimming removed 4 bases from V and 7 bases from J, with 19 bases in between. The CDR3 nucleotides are TGTGCCAGCAGCTCCCGGGGAGGGAAGGAGAATGAAGCTTTCTTT. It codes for CASSSRGGKENEAFF.

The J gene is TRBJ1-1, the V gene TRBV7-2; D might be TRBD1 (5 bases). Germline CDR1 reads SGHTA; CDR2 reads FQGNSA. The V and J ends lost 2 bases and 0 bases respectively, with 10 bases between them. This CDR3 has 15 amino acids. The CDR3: CASSLYAGMNTEAFF. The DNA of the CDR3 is TGTGCCAGCAGCTTATATGCAGGGATGAACACTGAAGCTTTCTTT.

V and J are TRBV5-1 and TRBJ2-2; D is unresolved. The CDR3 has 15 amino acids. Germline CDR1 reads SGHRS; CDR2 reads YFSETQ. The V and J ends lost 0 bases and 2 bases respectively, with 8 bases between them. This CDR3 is CASSLEASNTGELFF. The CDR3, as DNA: TGCGCCAGCAGCTTGGAAGCCAGTAACACCGGGGAGCTGTTTTTT.